This T cell receptor beta chain was documented in a study of regulatory T cells in long-lasting Graves disease. This clonotype was counted between two and nine times. The V end was cut by 1 base, the J end by 6 bases, with 7 bases between. The length of the CDR3 is 12 residues. Looked up from germline, CDR1 is DFQATT and CDR2 is SNEGSKA (reference sequence). Sample time point: newly diagnosed GD, antithyroid drugs for less than 3 months. After RNA was extracted from PBMCs, the TCR library was made from it. The TCR beta library used iRepertoire HTBI primers with Arm-PCR amplification of CDR3. Each CDR3 protein is one row after TCRdb ran MiXCR on the multiplex PCR reads. In the table there are roughly 400,000 distinct CDR3 sequences, about a sixth of which are singletons. These records were also assigned to another study, of T cells in Graves' hyperthyroidism and ophthalmopathy.

Sequencing was performed on peripheral blood mononuclear cells (PBMCs), taken at new diagnosis, from a patient treated with antithyroid drugs. The rearrangement uses TRBV20-1 and TRBJ1-3; weak D call: TRBD1 (6 bases). This receptor was identified in a woman between 18 and 29 years old with Graves disease. In nucleotides, the CDR3 is TGCAGTGCTAGAGGGACAGCAAACACCATATATTTT. It is translated as CSARGTANTIYF.